This T cell receptor beta chain came from a study of response to subunit inactivated influenza vaccine. TCRdb analysed the RT-PCR reads with MiXCR anew, one entry per CDR3 protein. The table shows 750,000 to 850,000 distinct CDR3 sequences, with about 18% occurring only once. This clonotype was observed a few times. What it binds is not known. Findings of the study overall: A suggestion made by the authors is that each seasonal influenza vaccination recruits few new T cells.

Germline trimming cut 4 bases from V and 4 bases from J; bases unmatched to any gene: 8. The CDR3 consists of 15 residues. Germline CDR1 and CDR2: SGHDT and YYEEEE. The sample here was PBMCs from blood, taken roughly 5 days after vaccination. The chain couples TRBV5-6 to TRBJ2-3, with 8 nucleotides matching TRBD2. This clonotype was sampled from a man aged 45-65 years who received an inactivated influenza vaccine. CDR3 nucleotides: TGTGCCAGCAGCGCGGGGACTAGTGAGGCAGATACGCAGTATTTT. It specifies CASSAGTSEADTQYF.